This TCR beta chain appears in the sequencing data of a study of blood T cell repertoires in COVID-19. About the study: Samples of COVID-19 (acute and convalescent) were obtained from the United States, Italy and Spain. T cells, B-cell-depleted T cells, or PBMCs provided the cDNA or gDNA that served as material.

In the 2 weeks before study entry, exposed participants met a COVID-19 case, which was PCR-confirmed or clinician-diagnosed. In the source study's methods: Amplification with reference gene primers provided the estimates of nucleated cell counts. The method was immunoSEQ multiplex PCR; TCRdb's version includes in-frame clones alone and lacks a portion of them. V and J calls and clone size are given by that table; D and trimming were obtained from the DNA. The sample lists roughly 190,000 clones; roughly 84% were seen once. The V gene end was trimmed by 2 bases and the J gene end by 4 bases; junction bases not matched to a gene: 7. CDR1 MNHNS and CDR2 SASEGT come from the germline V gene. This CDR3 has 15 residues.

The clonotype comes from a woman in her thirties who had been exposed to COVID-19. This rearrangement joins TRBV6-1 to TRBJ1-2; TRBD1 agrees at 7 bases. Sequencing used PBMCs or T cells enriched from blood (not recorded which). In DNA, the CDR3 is TGTGCCAGCAGTGAATTGGAGGGGGCGGGCTATGGCTACACCTTC. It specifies CASSELEGAGYGYTF.